Listed here are 30 T cell receptor beta chains from one sample, sequenced in a study of blood T cell repertoires in COVID-19. Profiling relied on immunoSEQ multiplex PCR, and the TCRdb table lists in-frame clones only, not all of them. The repertoire has about 75,000 clones, about 91% of them found once; the top ten carry 5.5% to 7%. The specimen was peripheral blood. Receptors were obtained from an older woman with acute or convalescent COVID-19.

The chain recombines TRBV24-1 with TRBJ2-3, with unresolved D. Trimming removed 3 bases from V and 0 bases from J, with 3 bases in between. CDR1 is KGHDR, CDR2 SFDVKD, per germline. The CDR3 extends over 13 amino acids. In DNA, the CDR3 is TGTGCCACCAGTGATCCGAGCACAGATACGCAGTATTTT. Translating gives CATSDPSTDTQYF.

The V gene is TRBV27, the J gene TRBJ2-1; 7 bases agree with TRBD1. The CDR3 totals 14 residues. J lost 7 bases, V lost 2 bases, and 5 bases had no gene match. Germline loops: CDR1 MNHEY, CDR2 SMNVEV (reference sequence). CDR3 in DNA: TGTGCCAGCAGTTTAACCGAGACAGGGAATGAGCAGTTCTTC. Encoded protein: CASSLTETGNEQFF.

The chain recombines TRBV11-1 with TRBJ2-1, with D possibly being TRBD1 (5 bases). V was cut by 6 bases and J by 1 base, with 7 bases left in between. From germline, CDR1 is SGHAT and CDR2 FQDESV (reference sequence). This CDR3 is built from 13 residues. CDR3 sequence reads: CASRGVSYNEQFF. As DNA, the CDR3 is TGTGCCAGCAGAGGGGTTTCCTACAATGAGCAGTTCTTC.

This clone has just a few counts. The chain combines TRBV30 with TRBJ1-2, with D maybe TRBD1 (5 bases). CDR3 length: 13 amino acids. The germline gives CDR1 GTSNPN, CDR2 SVGIG (reference sequence). V lost 3 bases, J lost 2 bases, and 10 bases lay in between. This chain's CDR3 is CAWSGGGNYGYTF. The DNA for the CDR3 is TGTGCCTGGAGCGGCGGGGGGAACTATGGCTACACCTTC.

The chain combines TRBV18 with TRBJ2-5; a possible D gene is TRBD2 (5 bases). Looked up from germline, CDR1 is KGHSH and CDR2 is LQKENI. V shed 6 bases and J shed 1 base, with 12 bases lying between them. This CDR3 has 14 amino acids. The DNA for the CDR3 is TGTGCCAGCTCGGGCGGGTCTTTCCAAGAGACCCAGTACTTC. Translation gives CASSGGSFQETQYF.

The rearrangement joins TRBV6-6 to TRBJ1-4, with no clear D. Germline loops: CDR1 MNHNY, CDR2 SVGAGI (reference sequence). V was clipped by 2 bases and J by 7 bases, with 11 bases between them. The CDR3 runs to 14 residues. The DNA for the CDR3 is TGTGCCAGCAGTTACCCGCGTCTTGCTGAAAAACTGTTTTTT. Encoded protein: CASSYPRLAEKLFF.

The chain joins TRBV5-4 to TRBJ1-1; a possible D gene is TRBD1 (6 bases). V was clipped by 4 bases and J by 3 bases, with 10 bases between them. From germline, CDR1 is SGHNT and CDR2 YYREEE (reference sequence). The CDR3 has 13 residues. This CDR3 reads CASSGGSYTEAFF. CDR3 sequence (DNA): TGTGCCAGCAGCGGGGGCAGTTACACTGAAGCTTTCTTT.

V is TRBV7-9 and J is TRBJ1-2; no reliable D call. V was pared by 5 bases and J by 6 bases, with 22 bases between. Per the germline V gene, CDR1 is SEHNR and CDR2 is FQNEAQ (reference sequence). The CDR3 is 16 amino acids. The CDR3 loop is CASSRMFRGTWDGYTF. The CDR3 DNA reads as TGTGCCAGCAGCAGAATGTTTCGGGGAACTTGGGATGGCTACACCTTC.

The rearrangement uses TRBV20-1 and TRBJ2-3; a possible D gene is TRBD2 (6 bases). The V end lost 8 bases, the J end lost 9 bases, and 12 bases lay between the germline ends. This CDR3 has 10 amino acids. In germline, CDR1 is DFQATT, CDR2 SNEGSKA (reference sequence). The CDR3 is CSPVRETQYF. The CDR3 DNA is TGCAGTCCCGTACGGGAGACGCAGTATTTT.

This chain connects TRBV5-1 to TRBJ1-6; 7 bases map to TRBD1. CDR1 is SGHRS and CDR2 is YFSETQ in the germline V gene. The CDR3 runs to 14 residues. The V and J ends lost 8 bases and 8 bases, in that order; junction bases with no gene match: 10. CDR3 residues: CASRGGWGDSPLHF. The CDR3 nucleotides read TGCGCCAGTCGAGGGGGCTGGGGCGATTCACCCCTCCACTTT.

The gene calls are TRBV13 and TRBJ1-3; D not resolved. CDR1 and CDR2 from the germline V gene are PRHDT and FYEKMQ (reference sequence). The CDR3 covers 13 residues. Trimming took off 5 bases at V and 2 bases at J, with 7 bases between the two ends. CDR3 residues: CASSLRAGNTIYF. DNA for the CDR3: TGTGCCAGCAGCCTCCGTGCTGGAAACACCATATATTTT.

This chain connects TRBV19 to TRBJ2-1, with 10 bases identical to TRBD1. Per the germline V gene, CDR1 is LNHDA and CDR2 is SQIVND (reference sequence). The V segment lost 8 bases and the J segment 9 bases; nucleotides outside the gene matches: 13. CDR3 length: 15 amino acids. CDR3 in amino acids: CASLSGTGVVGEQFF. In DNA, the CDR3 is TGTGCCAGTCTTTCCGGGACAGGGGTGGTGGGTGAGCAGTTCTTC.

J is TRBJ2-5 and V is TRBV2, with D maybe TRBD2 (6 bases). Germline lookup yields CDR1 SNHLY and CDR2 FYNNEI. This CDR3 is built from 14 residues. Trimming shortened V by 6 bases and J by 4 bases, and 15 bases separated the two germline ends. CDR3: CASRSGTLLETQYF. In nucleotides, the CDR3 is TGTGCCAGCAGGTCCGGGACTCTCCTAGAGACCCAGTACTTC.

This clone was recorded once. The rearrangement uses TRBV7-9 and TRBJ1-1, with D possibly TRBD1 on 5 matching bases. V lost 8 bases and J lost 1, with 17 bases in between. CDR1 and CDR2 (germline): SEHNR, FQNEAQ (reference sequence). The CDR3 runs to 15 residues. The CDR3 nucleotides are TGTGCCAGCGGGCCGGAGGGGTTTAGGAACACTGAAGCTTTCTTT. Translated: CASGPEGFRNTEAFF.

This chain joins TRBV5-1 and TRBJ2-2; 7 bases line up with TRBD1. The CDR3 totals 16 residues. CDR1 SGHRS and CDR2 YFSETQ come from the germline V gene. The ends lost 4 bases at V and 0 bases at J; junction bases unmatched: 6. The CDR3 here is CASSQGTDANTGELFF. Written as DNA, the CDR3 is TGCGCCAGCAGCCAGGGGACAGACGCGAACACCGGGGAGCTGTTTTTT.

This sequence joins TRBV11-2 and TRBJ2-2; 10 bases fit TRBD1. The J segment lost 4 bases and the V segment lost 3 bases, leaving 8 bases of the junction unmatched. Germline CDR1 SGHAT, CDR2 FQNNGV. There are 17 residues in the CDR3. The CDR3 here is CASSFNPDRGSTGELFF. For the CDR3, the DNA is TGTGCCAGCAGCTTTAACCCGGACAGGGGGTCCACCGGGGAGCTGTTTTTT.

The chain uses TRBV6-1 and TRBJ1-2; TRBD1 matches 8 bases. Germline CDR1 and CDR2: MNHNS and SASEGT. V gave up 3 bases and J gave up 8 bases; unmatched junction bases: 8. The CDR3 is made up of 14 amino acids. The CDR3 region is CASSEGGQGSGYTF. CDR3 sequence (DNA): TGTGCCAGCAGTGAGGGCGGACAGGGCAGCGGCTACACCTTC.

This sequence joins TRBV10-1 and TRBJ2-5; possible D gene TRBD1, 6 bases. V was shortened by 6 bases and J by 4 bases, with 6 bases between the two germline ends. The germline CDR1 and CDR2 sequences are WNHNN and SYGVQD (reference sequence). This CDR3 region has 11 residues. The CDR3 sequence is CASRQGETQYF. In nucleotides, the CDR3 is TGCGCCAGCAGACAGGGAGAGACCCAGTACTTC.

V is TRBV28 and J is TRBJ2-7, with 8 bases identical to TRBD2. With V trimmed by 3 bases and J by 0 bases, 7 bases remained unmatched. CDR3 length: 16 residues. The germline V gene has CDR1 MDHEN and CDR2 SYDVKM. CDR3 DNA: TGTGCCAGCAGTTTCCATATAGCGGGAAGCTCCTACGAGCAGTACTTC. As protein: CASSFHIAGSSYEQYF.

V usage is TRBV28 and J usage is TRBJ2-7, with 7 bases aligning to TRBD1. The CDR3 loop spans 13 amino acids. Per germline, CDR1 MDHEN and CDR2 SYDVKM. Trimming removed 8 bases from V and 6 bases from J; junction bases left unmatched: 10. The CDR3 coding sequence is TGTGCCAGCCTGAGAAAGGGGGCGGGCGAGCAGTACTTC. This sequence encodes CASLRKGAGEQYF.

The CDR3 DNA reads TGTGCCAGCAGCGCTGTATGGGCATACAATGAGCAGTTCTTC. Protein sequence: CASSAVWAYNEQFF. V gene TRBV7-2 combines with J gene TRBJ2-1; the D is unclear. The CDR3 totals 14 residues. V was clipped by 5 bases and J by 4 bases, with 12 bases between them. In germline, CDR1 is SGHTA, CDR2 FQGNSA.

This chain joins TRBV7-3 and TRBJ2-5; weak D call: TRBD1 (5 bases). The CDR3 runs to 13 residues. V lost 2 bases and J lost 5, with 9 bases in between. Germline CDR1 is SGHTA and CDR2 is FQGTGA. This CDR3 is CASSLSRDETQYF. The CDR3 DNA reads TGTGCCAGCAGCTTATCCAGGGATGAGACCCAGTACTTC.

CDR3 sequence reads: CASSWSGDEKLFF. As DNA, the CDR3 is TGCGCCAGCAGTTGGAGCGGCGATGAAAAACTGTTTTTT. The rearrangement uses TRBV5-1 and TRBJ1-4; D call uncertain. The ends were cut back, 5 bases at V and 6 bases at J, with 11 bases in the middle. Germline CDR1 reads SGHRS; CDR2 reads YFSETQ. The CDR3 contains 13 residues.

The CDR3 DNA reads TGTGCCAGCAGTTACTCAGGCGGAGCTTTCTTT. Amino acid sequence: CASSYSGGAFF. The J gene is TRBJ1-1, the V gene TRBV6-5; D is ambiguous. Germline V gene sequence: CDR1 MNHEY, CDR2 SVGAGI. The V end lost 0 bases, the J end lost 10 bases, and 6 bases lay between the germline ends. This CDR3 has 11 amino acids.

This clone was detected once. This chain joins TRBV7-9 and TRBJ1-6; D is undetermined. The CDR3 is 13 residues long. The germline CDR1 and CDR2 sequences are SEHNR and FQNEAQ (reference sequence). Trimming took 1 base from V and 8 from J, leaving 6 bases between them. CDR3: CASSLEQYSPLHF. The CDR3 DNA is TGTGCCAGCAGCTTAGAACAGTATTCACCCCTCCACTTT.

The V and J genes are TRBV11-2 and TRBJ1-5; TRBD1 agrees at 7 bases. From germline, CDR1 is SGHAT and CDR2 FQNNGV. Unmatched junction bases numbered 8, after V lost 5 bases and J lost 4 bases. The CDR3 runs 15 residues. CDR3 amino acids: CASSPGQRSNQPQHF. The CDR3 DNA sequence: TGTGCCAGCAGCCCGGGACAGAGAAGTAATCAGCCCCAGCATTTT.

This rearrangement joins TRBV6-5 to TRBJ1-1, with TRBD1 as a possible D gene (5 bases). There are 14 residues in the CDR3. The V gene lost 6 bases and the J gene lost 3 bases, with 14 bases spanning the gap. The germline V gene encodes CDR1 MNHEY and CDR2 SVGAGI. CDR3 sequence (DNA): TGTGCCAGCAGCGTACACCCAGGGTACACTGAAGCTTTCTTT. This codes for CASSVHPGYTEAFF.

This chain joins TRBV6-1 and TRBJ2-7, with D perhaps TRBD2 (6 bases). Germline CDR1 MNHNS, CDR2 SASEGT. V was pared by 0 bases and J by 2 bases, with 14 bases between. There are 16 residues in the CDR3. The CDR3 region is CASSEAGGLGTYEQYF. For the CDR3, the DNA is TGTGCCAGCAGTGAAGCGGGAGGACTGGGAACCTACGAGCAGTACTTC.

The chain's CDR3 is CAWSRTSGTMSYNEQFF. In DNA, the CDR3 is TGTGCCTGGAGTCGGACTAGCGGGACTATGTCCTACAATGAGCAGTTCTTC. The V call is TRBV30, the J call TRBJ2-1, with 12 bases identical to TRBD2. This CDR3 contains 17 residues. Looked up from germline, CDR1 is GTSNPN and CDR2 is SVGIG (reference sequence). With V trimmed by 2 bases and J by 1 base, 6 bases remained unmatched.

The CDR3 DNA follows: TGTGCCAGCAGTGTACAGGGTACTGAAGCTTTCTTT. Protein: CASSVQGTEAFF. This chain uses TRBV6-2 or TRBV6-3 with TRBJ1-1; the D gene is possibly TRBD1 (6 bases). This CDR3 is built from 12 residues. V lost 5 bases and J 5 bases, leaving 9 bases between the germline ends. The germline CDR1 and CDR2 sequences are MNHEY and SVGEGT.